This T cell receptor beta chain was retrieved from a study of regulatory T cells in long-lasting Graves disease. CDR1 is SGHRS and CDR2 is YFSETQ in the germline V gene. This CDR3 is built from 13 residues. Study findings and constraints: Investigators studied peripheral blood only, not thyroid tissue.

In this sample, this clonotype turned up once. Its antigen is still unknown. One end of the junction fails to match germline, which may point to a read error. Time point defined: newly diagnosed GD, antithyroid drugs for less than 3 months. PBMCs provided the RNA from which the TCR library was made. In building TCR beta libraries, iRepertoire HTBI primers were used together with Arm-PCR of CDR3 regions. TCRdb ran MiXCR on the multiplex PCR reads and lists one entry per CDR3 protein. The data show more than 450,000 distinct CDR3 sequences, around 16% seen once. These same data were also listed under a study on T cells in Graves' hyperthyroidism and ophthalmopathy. From that report: Exclusions: uncontrolled infection, other autoimmune disease, pregnancy, lactation.

The V gene is TRBV5-1, the J gene TRBJ2-4, with D possibly called TRBD1 or TRBD2 (5 bases each). Sample: peripheral blood mononuclear cells (PBMCs), taken at new diagnosis, from a patient treated with antithyroid drugs. This TCR derives from a middle-aged man with Graves disease. CDR3 sequence: CASSFGAGNIQYF. The CDR3 bases are TGTGCCAGCAGCTTTGGGGCGGGAAACATTCAGTACTTC.